The TCR beta chain under discussion was sequenced for a study of CD8+ T cells in alopecia areata. Whole-study context: Treated patients swallowed 5 to 10 mg of oral tofacitinib twice daily.

The CDR3 is 13 amino acids. Per the germline V gene, CDR1 is MGHRA and CDR2 is YSYEKL. With 3 bases clipped from V and 8 bases from J, the junction kept 6 bases outside the gene matches. Extraction of RNA preceded its reverse transcription into cDNA, which served as the sequencing template. The protocol was immunoSEQ multiplex PCR, while the TCRdb copy is restricted to in-frame clones and leaves out a portion. The repertoire holds around 250,000 clones, 65% to 70% seen once, with around 1.2% in the top ten. The receptor's source is a human donor with alopecia areata. The sample here was CD4+ T cells sorted from blood, taken at week 0. The V and J genes are TRBV4-1 and TRBJ1-2, with 7 bases aligning to TRBD1. The CDR3 sequence is CASSHPGQYGYTF. The CDR3 DNA follows: TGCGCCAGCAGCCACCCGGGACAGTACGGCTACACCTTC.